This T cell receptor beta chain was retrieved from a study of OX40 agonist ivuxolimab in advanced cancers. Study details: The patients' treatment was ivuxolimab, an agonistic anti-OX40 (CD134) antibody.

Patients were ruled out by autoimmune disease history or systemic immunosuppression. Only in-frame clones appear in the TCRdb table, and some are missing; sequencing was by immunoSEQ multiplex PCR. The sample lists some 94,000 clones; about 90% were seen once. Germline V gene data show CDR1 as SGHDN and CDR2 as FVKESK. The V end was cut by 3 bases, the J end by 3 bases, with 3 bases between. The CDR3 is 11 residues long. The receptor comes from an adult with an advanced solid tumor such as melanoma, head and neck, liver or kidney cancer. The rearrangement joins TRBV14 to TRBJ2-7, with no clear D. Here the sequenced sample was CD4+ or CD8+ T cells sorted from blood, taken in a trial of the OX40 agonist ivuxolimab. DNA of the CDR3: TGTGCCAGCAGCCAGGACTACGAGCAGTACTTC. Translated: CASSQDYEQYF.